This TCR beta chain was recorded in a study of regulatory T cells in long-lasting Graves disease. Study-level points and caveats: Compared with new cases, persistent Graves' patients showed reduced TCR diversity.

Time point of the sample: newly diagnosed GD, antithyroid drugs for less than 3 months. Extracted PBMC RNA gave rise to the TCR library. A word on this clonotype: Its antigen remains unknown.

Arm-PCR of CDR3 regions and iRepertoire HTBI primers were used to build TCR beta libraries. TCRdb passed the multiplex PCR reads through MiXCR, listing each CDR3 protein once. Here the sample spans approximately 390,000 distinct CDR3 sequences, roughly 15% being singletons. CDR3 size: 16 residues. Trimming took 0 bases from V and 5 from J, leaving 16 bases between them. Germline CDR1 reads SQVTM; CDR2 reads ANQGSEA. The same sample was also studied in work on T cells in Graves' hyperthyroidism and ophthalmopathy.

The TCR sequence derives from a woman in her late teens or twenties with Graves disease. The source was peripheral blood mononuclear cells (PBMCs), collected at new diagnosis, from a patient treated with antithyroid drugs. The chain links TRBV29-1 to TRBJ2-2, with D tentatively TRBD2 (6 bases). The CDR3 sequence: CSVEDAGSLWTGELFF. In DNA form, the CDR3 reads TGCAGCGTTGAAGACGCGGGGTCCCTGTGGACCGGGGAGCTGTTTTTT.